This T cell receptor beta chain was observed in a study of spatial heterogeneity in lung cancer. Findings and limits, study-wide: Intratumoral expanded alpha and beta TCR counts were found to track tumor mutation counts.

Time point here: sample taken at primary tumor resection. Donation came from approximately 69 patients with untreated early-stage non-small cell lung cancer. Via MiXCR, TCRdb re-called the 5' RACE reads, giving one row per CDR3 protein. The profile shows 15,000 to 20,000 distinct CDR3 sequences, around 6.2% of them singletons. The CDR3 sequence is 14 residues long. The V gene end was trimmed by 5 bases and the J gene end by 0 bases; junction bases not matched to a gene: 3. Germline V gives CDR1 MNHEY, CDR2 SMNVEV (reference sequence). The sample holds many counts of this clonotype. Its antigen is not identified. Since it is a stray read in a library aimed at alpha chains, this beta chain has a size that is not meaningful.

This TCR came from a male donor with early-stage non-small cell lung cancer. The chain carries TRBV27 and TRBJ2-7, with 8 bases that match TRBD2. The sample here was lung tumor tissue, taken at surgery. CDR3 DNA sequence: TGTGCCAGCAGTACTAGCGGCAGCTCCTACGAGCAGTACTTC. It translates to CASSTSGSSYEQYF.